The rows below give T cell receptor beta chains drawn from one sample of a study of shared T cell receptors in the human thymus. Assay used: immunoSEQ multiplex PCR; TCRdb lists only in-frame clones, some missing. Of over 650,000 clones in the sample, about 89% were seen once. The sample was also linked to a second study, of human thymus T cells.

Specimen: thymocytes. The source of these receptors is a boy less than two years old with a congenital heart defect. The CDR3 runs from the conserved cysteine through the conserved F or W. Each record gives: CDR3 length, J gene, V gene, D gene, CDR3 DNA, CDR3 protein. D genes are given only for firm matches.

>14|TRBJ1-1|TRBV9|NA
TGTGCCAGCAGCGTGCAGGGATCAAACACTGAAGCTTTCTTT
CASSVQGSNTEAFF
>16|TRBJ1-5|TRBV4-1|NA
TGCGCCAGCAGCCAAGATGAGCGGGGGGCGGATCAGCCCCAGCATTTT
CASSQDERGADQPQHF
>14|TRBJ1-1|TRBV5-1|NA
TGCGCCAGCAGCGGCCTGGGGGGGTATGCTGAAGCTTTCTTT
CASSGLGGYAEAFF
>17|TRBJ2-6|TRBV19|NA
TGTGCCAGTAAACAGGGATCTTTAGGAACTGGGGCCAACGTCCTGACTTTC
CASKQGSLGTGANVLTF
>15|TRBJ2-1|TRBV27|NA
TGTGCCAGCAGTCCGACAAATGACTCCTACAATGAGCAGTTCTTC
CASSPTNDSYNEQFF
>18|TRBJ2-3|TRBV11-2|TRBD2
TGTGCCAGCAGCCCGGCCCGGGGGTTAGCGGGAGGTGGTGATACGCAGTATTTT
CASSPARGLAGGGDTQYF
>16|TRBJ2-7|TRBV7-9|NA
TGTGCCAGCAGCTTAGTGCAGGGCAGGGTGCCCTACGAGCAGTACTTC
CASSLVQGRVPYEQYF
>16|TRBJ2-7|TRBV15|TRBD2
TGTGCCACCAGCAGAGATAGTCTAGCGGGCGGGTACGAGCAGTACTTC
CATSRDSLAGGYEQYF
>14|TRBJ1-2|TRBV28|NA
TGTGCCAGCAGTCCCGAGCTCGGGAATGGGGGCTACACCTTC
CASSPELGNGGYTF
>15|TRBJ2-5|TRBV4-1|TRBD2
TGCGCCAGCAGCCAAGACGCAGCGGGAGAGGAGACCCAGTACTTC
CASSQDAAGEETQYF
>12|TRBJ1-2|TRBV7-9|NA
TGTGCCAGCAGCTCCCTCAGGTGCGGCTACACCTTC
CASSSLRCGYTF
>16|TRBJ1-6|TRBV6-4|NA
TGTGCCAGTAGACTCTCCGGGACAACTTATAATTCACCCCTCCACTTT
CASRLSGTTYNSPLHF
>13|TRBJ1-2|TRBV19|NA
TGTGCCAGTAGCCGCGGAACCTCCTATGGCTACACCTTC
CASSRGTSYGYTF
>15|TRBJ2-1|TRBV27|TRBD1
TGTGCCAGCAGTTCCGTCAGGGGGCTCTGGGATGAGCAGTTCTTC
CASSSVRGLWDEQFF
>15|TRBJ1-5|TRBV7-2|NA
TGTGCCAGCAGCCGAAGGACAGTCCTCAATCAGCCCCAGCATTTT
CASSRRTVLNQPQHF
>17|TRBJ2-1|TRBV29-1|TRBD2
TGCAGCGTTGAGGGACTAGCGGGGGCCACCTCCTACAATGAGCAGTTCTTC
CSVEGLAGATSYNEQFF
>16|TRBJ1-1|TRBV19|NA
TGTGCCAGTAGTATGGGTGTTCGGGGGGGAGGCCCTGAAGCTTTCTTT
CASSMGVRGGGPEAFF
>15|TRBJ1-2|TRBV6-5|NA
TGTGCCAGCAGTCTCCTTCGGGTAGACAGCTATGGCTACACCTTC
CASSLLRVDSYGYTF
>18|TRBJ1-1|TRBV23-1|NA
TGCGCCAGCAGTCATATTGTCAGGTCAAGGTGGCTGAACACTGAAGCTTTCTTT
CASSHIVRSRWLNTEAFF
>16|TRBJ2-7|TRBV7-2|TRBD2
TGTGCCAGCAGCTTAGAGCTACTAGCGGGTAACTACGAGCAGTACTTC
CASSLELLAGNYEQYF
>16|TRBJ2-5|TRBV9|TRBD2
TGTGCCAGCAGCGTAGAAAGCGGGGGGGCCGGAGAGACCCAGTACTTC
CASSVESGGAGETQYF
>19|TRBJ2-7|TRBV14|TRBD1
TGTGCCAGCAGCCAATGGCAAACTCGACCCCCGGGACAGGGGCTTGAGCAGTACTTC
CASSQWQTRPPGQGLEQYF
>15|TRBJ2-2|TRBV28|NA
TGTGCCAGCACTCCTAGGACTCAAAACACCGGGGAGCTGTTTTTT
CASTPRTQNTGELFF
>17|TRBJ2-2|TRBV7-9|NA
TGTGCCAGCAGCTTAGTGATACCTAGGACGAACACCGGGGAGCTGTTTTTT
CASSLVIPRTNTGELFF
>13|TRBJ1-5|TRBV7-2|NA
TGTGCCAGCAGCTTAGCGGAGGGACAGCCCCAGCATTTT
CASSLAEGQPQHF
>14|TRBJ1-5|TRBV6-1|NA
TGTGCCAGCAGTGACGTATATAGCAATCAGCCCCAGCATTTT
CASSDVYSNQPQHF
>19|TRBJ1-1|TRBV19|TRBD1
TGTGCCAGTAGTATTGAACAGGGGGCTCTCCAAAACCTGAACACTGAAGCTTTCTTT
CASSIEQGALQNLNTEAFF
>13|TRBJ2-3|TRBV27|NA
TGTGCCAGCCGCCCGGTCGGCACAGATACGCAGTATTTT
CASRPVGTDTQYF